This TCR beta chain was obtained from a study of cytomegalovirus exposure and HLA in healthy donors listed by TCRdb under 2017. About the investigation overall: According to an earlier analysis of around 600 of the donors, about 190 million T cells yielded roughly 100 million unique TCR beta sequences and approximately 300 Gb of sequence data. Approximately 310 gigabases of sequencing data and 80 million or so unique TCR sequences were included in an early release covering around 650 HLA-typed donors. Among the roughly 380 genotyped donors, around 81% belonged to the genetic ancestry cluster associated with self-reported Caucasian donors. The study was designed to test whether signatures of past pathogen exposure could be identified by cataloging public T cell receptors. The study profiled the T cell repertoires of fewer than 850 subjects by immunosequencing and related them to cytomegalovirus serostatus. A separate validation cohort of roughly 120 different subjects was used in addition to the roughly 620-subject first cohort. To predict cytomegalovirus infection status, the study brought together high-throughput TCR immunosequencing, statistical association of individual TCRs with disease status, and machine learning. To study patterns of TCR occurrence, a later analysis re-analyzed previously published TCR beta repertoires from just over 650 donors and added high-resolution HLA genotyping. The later analysis used no new phenotypic data to find candidate immune exposures, relying instead on TCR beta sequences and their occurrence across donors. An earlier analysis of roughly 600 of the donors used high-throughput TCR beta sequencing to judge whether each TCR beta V gene segment behaved as functional or pseudogenic. Alongside the repertoire data, information on donor age, sex, ethnicity and CMV serostatus was compiled. Genome-wide SNP genotypes for about three fifths of the 666 donors were used in a later genetic analysis, which treated that subset as a discovery cohort. Every repertoire in the discovery cohort had been generated on one and the same sequencing platform. HLA typing covered class I and class II loci at four-digit resolution. Typing coverage varied by locus: about 620-640 donors for A, B, C, DRB1 and DQB1; roughly 510 for DQA1; more than 600 for DPA1; roughly 450 for DPB1. Several DR-DQ haplotypes were handled as single units for association and clustering because linkage in the cohort was strong. Among roughly 370 genotyped donors of the cohort, an average of around 240,000 unique TCR beta nucleotide sequences were sequenced per donor, roughly 20% of them non-productive.

In total, just over 650 healthy bone marrow donors made up the cohort. Cohort members were all nominally healthy when sampled, although unrecorded immune exposures were likely present. The donor was CMV seronegative and was included in the group of about 400 seronegative cohort members. A peripheral blood sample was collected from each donor, and TCR beta sequencing was performed on peripheral blood mononuclear cells. The Qiagen DNeasy Blood Extraction Kit was used to extract genomic DNA from the blood cell samples. Library creation used the immunoSEQ multiplex PCR assay. For the multiplex PCR, a mixture combining 60 forward primers for TCR Vbeta segments and 13 reverse primers for TCR Jbeta segments was used. A multiplex PCR assay on genomic DNA amplified the CDR3 region of rearranged TCR beta genes. The amplified TCR beta libraries were sequenced on the Illumina HiSeq System as 87-base-pair reads. As for how the authors treated the data: A later analysis tallied tens of millions of unique TCR beta chains across the 700 or so repertoires, and about 10 million of those chains were shared by two or more donors. Raw reads were error-corrected and collapsed into unique sequences by a nearest-neighbor algorithm in which closely related sequences were merged to remove PCR and sequencing errors. Alignment of CDR3 sequences to IMGT reference sequences was used to assign V, D and J gene segments. For a sequence to be retained, at least a six-nucleotide match to both a V gene segment and a J gene segment was required. A rearrangement was called productive if the CDR3 had no stop codons and remained in frame with V and J, and every other rearrangement was called non-productive. Following IMGT convention, CDR3 was defined as the stretch from the second conserved V-encoded cysteine to the conserved J-encoded phenylalanine. The earlier analysis of about 500 of the donors excluded sequences that lacked an unambiguous match to a single V gene segment. In an earlier analysis of approximately 610 of the donors, V segments were called functional above 56.7% productive rearrangements and were called segregating when the between-donor standard deviation exceeded 5%. A statistical classification framework was developed to diagnose cytomegalovirus status using the catalog of TCR beta chain sequences. In a later analysis, V and J genes were assigned by comparing TCR nucleotide sequences against IMGT/GENE-DB human TR gene sequences. A later analysis assigned CDR3 sequences and most-parsimonious VDJ recombination scenarios with the TCRdist pipeline. In a later analysis, each TCR beta chain was defined by its CDR3 amino acid sequence together with its V-gene family, and reads without a unique V-gene family were excluded. A later analysis removed over 500 highly shared, low-generation-probability nucleotide sequences to deal with suspected cross-contamination and a sequencing artifact. A later analysis calculated a clonal expansion index for each public chain from normalized within-repertoire ranks of inferred template counts. Generation probabilities in a later analysis came from a VDJ recombination model fitted to out-of-frame rearrangements, and those results were checked against IGoR. In a later analysis, TCR-TCR, TCR-HLA and TCR-CMV co-occurrence was scored with hypergeometric tests, and a repertoire-size bias correction was applied to TCR pairs. To estimate false discovery rates, a later analysis permuted the HLA or CMV assignments 20 times. In a later analysis, co-occurring TCRs were grouped using DBSCAN, with TCRdist sequence similarity added in when clustering inside HLA-allele-positive subsets. Repertoires with fewer than 30,000 or more than 120,000 public chains, plus five repertoires with anomalous nucleotide sharing, were excluded from co-occurrence clustering. TCRdb took over this immuneACCESS table, retaining in-frame rearrangements with V and J assigned. Such tables are incomplete; in checked studies, under half of the missing clones stem from an unresolved V gene, and the remainder is unexplained. The V and J calls and clone size come from that table; D and trimming were worked out from the DNA. The table for this sample lists about 100,000 clones; 79% of them were counted only once. The top ten constitute 3.1% of the sample.

The CDR3, from cysteine to phenylalanine, totals 14 residues. CDR3 DNA only is kept here, 42 bases in frame from base 1. CDR1 SGHRS and CDR2 YFSETQ are derived from the germline V gene. A distance of 9 bases separates the germline ends of V and J, which lose 3 bases and 0 bases respectively. The study at large found these results: Linkage disequilibrium might explain the correlated functional status among segregating V segments, but an unknown experimental factor could not be ruled out. Most TCR sequences were observed very rarely across donors, whereas some public TCRs were present in many individuals. According to a later analysis, parvovirus B19, influenza, CMV and Epstein-Barr virus appeared linked to several top co-occurrence clusters. Because HLA typing was missing for some donors at each locus, association tests included only the typed subset. The cohort was sequenced for TCR beta chains only, and without alpha or paired-chain data the features that could be detected were limited. The study gave a list of 150 to 200 TCR beta chains associated with cytomegalovirus. When HLA alleles, especially DR and DQ, strongly co-occurred, attributing TCR associations to individual alleles was difficult. A later genetic analysis reported fewer N-insertions in productive TCRs among donors in an Asian-associated ancestry cluster than the roughly 700-donor mean. Specific HLA alleles were associated with around 18,000 TCR beta sequences at a false discovery rate of 0.05 in a later analysis. Some IMGT-functional V segments, including TRBV6-2 and TRBV6-3, could not be distinguished by the 87-base-pair reads and were therefore excluded. Presence/absence analyses assumed roughly uniform sequencing depth across donors, an assumption that may not hold. In vitro tests confirmed that a few of the cytomegalovirus-associated TCR beta chains recognize cytomegalovirus antigens. Broadly in line with IMGT annotations, most TCR beta V segments showed up in productive rearrangements about 90% or about 30% of the time in an earlier analysis of approximately 640 of the donors. The only immune exposure information available for the cohort was CMV serostatus. A cluster of highly shared sequence variants was judged likely to represent a technical artifact of the sequencing pipeline. A further reported finding was that TCR beta sequences accurately predicted the HLA-A and HLA-B alleles for most subjects in the first cohort. It was suggested by the authors that the approach could potentially be generalized to other disease states and immunological phenotypes. In both the original and validation cohorts, the classifier was reported to diagnose cytomegalovirus status with high specificity and sensitivity. Because counts were too low, more than 15 rarely observed V segments, including chromosome 9 orphons, were excluded from the earlier analysis of under 650 of the donors. In a later analysis, HLA-associated TCR beta chains were found to be more clonally expanded and to have lower generation probabilities than equally common non-associated chains. A later analysis found that most CMV-associated TCR beta chains appeared HLA-restricted, with HLA associations seemingly driven largely by CMV exposure. In a later analysis, the rate of TCR association differed among HLA loci, with DRB1 alleles having the most associated TCRs and HLA-C alleles having the fewest. An association between a missense DCLRE1C variant and V-gene and J-gene trimming of TCR beta chains was found in a later genetic analysis and replicated in an independent cohort.

Note on this clone: The antigen it recognizes is unknown. No base qualities exist here, and no much larger clone lies one base off it.

Sample: PBMCs. The sequence is built from TRBV5-1 and TRBJ1-2; a weak D assignment points to TRBD1 (5 bases agree). This receptor was identified in a woman between 40 and 50 years old in good health and CMV-seronegative. The CDR3 sequence is CASSSGGPNYGYTF. DNA sequence: TGCGCCAGCAGCTCGGGGGGACCTAACTATGGCTACACCTTC. The CDR3 plus the reference TRBV5-1 and TRBJ1-2 genes for the other parts give the full variable domain: KAGVTQTPRYLIKTRGQQVTLSCSPISGHRSVSWYQQTPGQGLQFLFEYFSETQRNKGNFPGRFSGRQFSNSRSEMNVSTLELGDSALYLCASSSGGPNYGYTFGSGTRLTVV.